A single sample is the source of the 24 T cell receptor beta chains below, sequenced in a study of blood T cell repertoires in COVID-19. TCRdb's table, derived via immunoSEQ multiplex PCR, lists solely in-frame clones and lacks some. Of approximately 500,000 clones in the sample, around nine tenths are singletons; the top ten hold under 8.5%. Sequenced sample: peripheral blood. Every receptor here comes from a woman in her fifties or sixties with COVID-19, enrolled during active disease.

The gene calls are TRBV5-1 and TRBJ1-1, with D possibly TRBD1 on 6 matching bases. Germline V gene lookup returns CDR1 SGHRS and CDR2 YFSETQ. This CDR3 contains 17 residues. Trimming cost V 7 bases and J 7 bases, with 29 bases left between them. CDR3 bases: TGCGCCAGCTGGAAAACAGGGCATCCCAAATCCTCACTTGAAGCTTTCTTT. This encodes CASWKTGHPKSSLEAFF.

The chain links TRBV19 to TRBJ1-5, with TRBD1 matching over 8 bases. Looked up from germline, CDR1 is LNHDA and CDR2 is SQIVND (reference sequence). The CDR3 length is 16 residues. V lost 1 base to trimming and J lost 7 bases; unmatched junction nucleotides: 9. The CDR3 coding sequence is TGTGCCAGTAGTATAGCCGGCCAGGGGGCGGGACAGCCCCAGCATTTT. It encodes CASSIAGQGAGQPQHF.

This chain uses TRBV6-5 with TRBJ1-2; 9 bases match TRBD1. The germline CDR1 and CDR2 sequences are MNHEY and SVGAGI. V shed 6 bases and J 8 bases; nucleotides not matched to a gene: 13. This CDR3 is built from 15 residues. The CDR3 region is CASSRKGQGIGGYTF. In DNA, the CDR3 is TGTGCCAGCAGCCGTAAGGGACAGGGTATCGGCGGCTACACCTTC.

The chain uses TRBV19 and TRBJ1-5; maybe TRBD1 (6 bases). V was clipped by 7 bases and J by 1 base, with 14 bases between them. The CDR3 covers 15 residues. Germline CDR1 is LNHDA and CDR2 is SQIVND (reference sequence). CDR3 DNA sequence: TGTGCCAGTACCCCAAGACAGGTGAGCAATCAGCCCCAGCATTTT. Its translation: CASTPRQVSNQPQHF.

The chain combines TRBV5-1 with TRBJ2-7; unclear D gene. Germline CDR1 SGHRS, CDR2 YFSETQ. This CDR3 contains 14 residues. Trimming stripped 4 bases from V and 2 bases from J, with 13 bases between. CDR3 loop: CASSGQAGTYEQYF. In DNA, the CDR3 is TGCGCCAGCAGCGGGCAGGCCGGTACCTACGAGCAGTACTTC.

This sequence joins TRBV5-5 and TRBJ1-1; D is unresolved. The V gene lost 0 bases and the J gene lost 3 bases, with 12 bases spanning the gap. CDR1 is SGHKS and CDR2 is YYEKEE in the germline V gene (reference sequence). This CDR3 is built from 15 residues. The CDR3, as DNA: TGTGCCAGCAGCTTGGGTCCCCCGGGTTACACTGAAGCTTTCTTT. Its protein product is CASSLGPPGYTEAFF.

This rearrangement joins TRBV4-1 to TRBJ1-6; weak D call: TRBD1 (5 bases). CDR1 is MGHRA and CDR2 is YSYEKL in the germline V gene. Trimming shortened V by 3 bases and J by 10 bases, and 19 bases separated the two germline ends. The CDR3 extends over 16 amino acids. The CDR3 bases are TGCGCCAGCAGCCATCTGGTGGGGTCGGGGGGATCACCCCTCCACTTT. Its translation: CASSHLVGSGGSPLHF.

This chain links TRBV10-1 with TRBJ1-1; D gene ambiguous. V lost 3 bases and J lost 8, with 13 bases in between. Germline CDR1 reads WNHNN; CDR2 reads SYGVQD (reference sequence). The CDR3 length is 13 residues. Written as DNA, the CDR3 is TGCGCCAGCAGTGAACCGGACGGGAGAGAAGCTTTCTTT. Translation gives CASSEPDGREAFF.

The chain recombines TRBV4-2 with TRBJ1-1; 10 bases are a match to TRBD1. There are 15 residues in the CDR3. The junction had 6 bases not matched to a gene; V was cut back by 3 bases and J by 5 bases. Per the germline V gene, CDR1 is LGHNA and CDR2 is YNFKEQ. The CDR3 coding sequence is TGTGCCAGCAGCCATGGATGGACAGGGGGGACTGAAGCTTTCTTT. Translation: CASSHGWTGGTEAFF.

The V and J genes are TRBV13 and TRBJ2-7; perhaps TRBD2 as D (5 bases). Germline values: CDR1 PRHDT, CDR2 FYEKMQ (reference sequence). Trimming pared 2 bases from V and 6 bases from J, leaving 11 bases between. This CDR3 spans 13 amino acids. The CDR3 bases are TGTGCCAGCAGCTTATTTCAGAGGGCCGAGCAGTACTTC. It codes for CASSLFQRAEQYF.

V gene TRBV7-8 combines with J gene TRBJ2-2; D is perhaps TRBD2 (5 bases). Trimming removed 7 bases at V and 7 bases at J, with 10 bases between. CDR1 and CDR2 (germline): SGHVS, FQNEAQ. The CDR3 extends over 12 amino acids. The chain's CDR3 is CASTGKIGELFF. The CDR3 DNA is TGTGCCAGCACCGGGAAGATCGGGGAGCTGTTTTTT.

This clone occurred once. The chain employs TRBV12-2 and TRBJ1-5; the D segment call TRBD1 is taken from the table without a DNA check. TRBV12-2 is a pseudogene segment. The CDR3 consists of 12 residues. Here the CDR3 DNA reads TGTGCAAGTCGCTGCTTGGGCCAGCCCCAGCATTTT. Its protein is CASRCLGQPQHF.

The gene calls are TRBV10-3 and TRBJ2-2, with 8 nucleotides matching TRBD2. The CDR3 sequence is 14 residues long. V shed 6 bases, J shed 3 bases, and the junction held 3 bases outside the gene matches. CDR1 is ENHRY, CDR2 SYGVKD, per germline. CDR3 in amino acids: CAISPGGDTGELFF. The CDR3 DNA is TGTGCCATCAGCCCGGGGGGGGACACCGGGGAGCTGTTTTTT.

This chain uses TRBV6-6 with TRBJ1-6; 8 nucleotides agree with TRBD1. Germline loops: CDR1 MNHNY, CDR2 SVGAGI (reference sequence). This CDR3 is 15 amino acids long. After removal of 6 bases from V and 11 bases from J, the junction contained 12 bases not matched to a gene. CDR3 sequence: CASSPARQGAPPLHF. In nucleotides, the CDR3 is TGTGCCAGCAGCCCCGCCCGGCAGGGGGCCCCACCCCTCCACTTT.

The CDR3 here is CASSEVNRAEGVIQYF. CDR3 coding DNA: TGTGCCAGCAGTGAAGTCAACAGGGCGGAAGGTGTCATTCAGTACTTC. The chain combines TRBV6-1 with TRBJ2-4, with D tentatively TRBD1 (6 bases). Germline loops: CDR1 MNHNS, CDR2 SASEGT. CDR3 length: 16 residues. Trimming stripped 1 base from V and 9 bases from J, with 19 bases between.

As DNA, the CDR3 is TGTGCCAGTAGTATGTCGGGGTCCGGGGAGCTGTTTTTT. Translating it yields CASSMSGSGELFF. This chain links TRBV19 with TRBJ2-2, with a tentative D call TRBD2 (5 bases). The CDR3 loop spans 13 amino acids. Germline CDR1 is LNHDA and CDR2 is SQIVND (reference sequence). V was pared by 3 bases and J by 6 bases, with 8 bases between.

The chain uses TRBV5-1 and TRBJ2-7; D is perhaps TRBD2 (5 bases). Trimming removed 3 bases from V and 2 bases from J, with 9 bases in between. Germline CDR1 SGHRS, CDR2 YFSETQ. This CDR3 contains 13 residues. CDR3 amino acids: CASSWTQTYEQYF. The CDR3 DNA sequence: TGCGCCAGCAGCTGGACTCAGACCTACGAGCAGTACTTC. The whole variable domain, filled in from reference TRBV5-1 and TRBJ2-7, reads KAGVTQTPRYLIKTRGQQVTLSCSPISGHRSVSWYQQTPGQGLQFLFEYFSETQRNKGNFPGRFSGRQFSNSRSEMNVSTLELGDSALYLCASSWTQTYEQYFGPGTRLTVT.

The CDR3 reads CASSSRFTGINQPQHF. The CDR3, as DNA: TGTGCCAGCAGCTCCCGCTTTACAGGGATCAATCAGCCCCAGCATTTT. The rearrangement joins TRBV21-1 to TRBJ1-5; the tabulated D call, TRBD1, remains unverified against the DNA. TRBV21-1 is annotated as a pseudogene. CDR3 size: 16 residues.

This chain connects TRBV11-3 to TRBJ2-2, with 7 bases that match TRBD2. Unmatched junction bases numbered 1, after V lost 3 bases and J lost 6 bases. Germline CDR1 and CDR2: SGHNT and YENEEA. The CDR3 totals 13 residues. DNA for the CDR3: TGTGCCAGCAGCTTTAGCGGGTCCGGGGAGCTGTTTTTT. It specifies CASSFSGSGELFF.

J is TRBJ1-1 and V is TRBV6-6; weak D call: TRBD1 (5 bases). The germline V gene encodes CDR1 MNHNY and CDR2 SVGAGI (reference sequence). CDR3 length: 12 residues. The V end was cut by 2 bases, the J end by 10 bases, with 11 bases between. CDR3 coding DNA: TGTGCCAGCAGTTACGGGGGGAGCGGAGCTTTCTTT. It specifies CASSYGGSGAFF.

CDR3: CASSTGTVSNTEAFF. The CDR3 DNA sequence: TGCGCCAGCAGCACAGGGACAGTTTCGAACACTGAAGCTTTCTTT. This sequence joins TRBV5-1 and TRBJ1-1; 7 bases match TRBD1. The ends lost 4 bases at V and 1 base at J; junction bases unmatched: 7. Germline lookup yields CDR1 SGHRS and CDR2 YFSETQ. The CDR3 loop spans 15 amino acids.

CDR3 residues: CAISESGQGAPGNTIYF. The CDR3 DNA reads as TGTGCCATCAGTGAGTCGGGACAGGGGGCACCTGGAAACACCATATATTTT. The chain employs TRBV10-3 and TRBJ1-3; 12 bases align to TRBD1. With V trimmed by 0 bases and J by 2 bases, 2 bases remained unmatched. This CDR3 has 17 residues. The germline gives CDR1 ENHRY, CDR2 SYGVKD.

The chain carries TRBV5-1 and TRBJ1-2, with D uncertain. Trimming took 0 bases from V and 5 from J, leaving 8 bases between them. From germline, CDR1 is SGHRS and CDR2 YFSETQ. The CDR3 consists of 13 residues. CDR3 in DNA: TGCGCCAGCAGCTTGGGGCAGTCATATGGCTACACCTTC. Encoded protein: CASSLGQSYGYTF. Looking up the rest from reference TRBV5-1 and TRBJ1-2 gives the full variable domain: KAGVTQTPRYLIKTRGQQVTLSCSPISGHRSVSWYQQTPGQGLQFLFEYFSETQRNKGNFPGRFSGRQFSNSRSEMNVSTLELGDSALYLCASSLGQSYGYTFGSGTRLTVV.

Concerning this clone itself: The sample contains more than one DNA sequence encoding this CDR3. This chain joins TRBV12-3 or TRBV12-4 and TRBJ2-7; D is uncertain. The CDR3 covers 12 residues. The germline V and J ends were trimmed by 3 bases and 2 bases, with 5 bases remaining between them. The CDR3 spells CASSFGTYEQYF. In DNA form, the CDR3 reads TGTGCCAGCAGTTTTGGCACCTACGAGCAGTACTTC.